One sample yielded the 16 T cell receptor beta chains listed below, sequenced in a study of human T cells and chemical hapten exposure. TCRdb redid the calling of the RACE reads with MiXCR, one entry per CDR3 protein. The sample holds roughly 200,000 distinct CDR3 sequences, about 22% seen once. Time point reported: patch test 1, 2 weeks after DPC sensitization. Treatment defined: therapeutic diphenylcyclopropenone sensitization with weekly scalp DPC. This specimen was whole blood, taken in connection with sensitization to the hapten diphenylcyclopropenone (DPC). The receptors were gathered from a woman in her forties or fifties with alopecia areata. Some clones in this sample may be carry-over from other donors' samples.

This clonotype was found a few times. The CDR3 coding sequence is TGTGCCAGCAGCTTAGGAGGGCAATCTGGTGAGCAGTTCTTC. Translating gives CASSLGGQSGEQFF. V and J are TRBV7-9 and TRBJ2-1, with D possibly matching TRBD2 (5 bases). V was cut by 1 base and J by 9 bases, with 13 bases left in between. Germline loops: CDR1 SEHNR, CDR2 FQNEAQ (reference sequence). There are 14 residues in the CDR3.

This clonotype occurred a few times. This chain links TRBV6-1 with TRBJ1-4; 10 bases fit TRBD1. J was trimmed by 12 bases and V by 6 bases; bases with no gene match: 16. The germline V gene has CDR1 MNHNS and CDR2 SASEGT. This CDR3 has 16 amino acids. CDR3 coding DNA: TGTGCCAGCAGACCTGGGACAGGGGCCTTCCCGGGGGAACTGTTTTTT. It specifies CASRPGTGAFPGELFF.

This clonotype was recorded many times. The chain couples TRBV7-3 to TRBJ2-2, with D perhaps matching TRBD1 (6 bases). Germline values: CDR1 SGHTA, CDR2 FQGTGA. The CDR3 consists of 14 residues. V was pared by 6 bases and J by 3 bases, with 11 bases between. The CDR3 DNA follows: TGTGCCAGCAGTTTCAACAGGGACACCGGGGAGCTGTTTTTT. Translated: CASSFNRDTGELFF.

This clonotype showed up just a few times. The chain is built from TRBV12-3 or TRBV12-4 and TRBJ2-1; D remains unclear. Deletions cut 3 bases from V and 7 bases from J, with 7 bases between. This CDR3 contains 12 residues. DNA of the CDR3: TGTGCCAGCAGTTTTGTGAGGAATGAGCAGTTCTTC. Translation gives CASSFVRNEQFF.

This clonotype was recorded once. V and J are TRBV7-2 and TRBJ1-5; D perhaps matches TRBD1 (5 bases). CDR1 is SGHTA and CDR2 is FQGNSA in the germline V gene. V lost 1 base and J lost 7, with 8 bases in between. This CDR3 region has 13 residues. DNA of the CDR3: TGTGCCAGCAGCTTAGGGGGGTGGCAGCCCCAGCATTTT. Translating gives CASSLGGWQPQHF.

This clonotype was found many times. The rearrangement joins TRBV2 to TRBJ2-2, with 7 bases matching TRBD2. From germline, CDR1 is SNHLY and CDR2 FYNNEI. The CDR3 contains 15 residues. V lost 5 bases to trimming and J lost 2 bases; unmatched junction nucleotides: 5. CDR3: CASSWTRPNTGELFF. The CDR3 DNA sequence: TGTGCCAGCAGTTGGACTAGGCCTAACACCGGGGAGCTGTTTTTT.

The chain couples TRBV3-1 to TRBJ1-1; no clear D. The germline V and J ends were trimmed by 3 bases and 3 bases, with 5 bases remaining between them. Looked up from germline, CDR1 is LGHDT and CDR2 is YNNKEL (reference sequence). This CDR3 has 12 residues. CDR3 coding DNA: TGTGCCAGCAGCCACGAGTACACTGAAGCTTTCTTT. Translating it yields CASSHEYTEAFF.

Written as DNA, the CDR3 is TGTGCCAGCAGCCCCTTAAGTGGCGGGAGTACTAATAATGAGCAGTTCTTC. Translated: CASSPLSGGSTNNEQFF. This chain joins TRBV4-2 and TRBJ2-1; 7 bases match TRBD2. The CDR3 runs 17 residues. Germline CDR1 LGHNA, CDR2 YNFKEQ. V lost 4 bases and J lost 7; bases outside the gene matches: 16.

The gene calls are TRBV29-1 and TRBJ2-3, with D perhaps matching TRBD1 (6 bases). Per the germline V gene, CDR1 is SQVTM and CDR2 is ANQGSEA. Trimming took off 3 bases at V and 3 bases at J, with 10 bases between the two ends. The CDR3 runs to 13 residues. The CDR3 region is CSVDPRGTDTQYF. Here the CDR3 DNA reads TGCAGCGTTGATCCCAGGGGTACAGATACGCAGTATTTT.

This clonotype has a handful of counts. The CDR3 nucleotides are TGTGCCAGCAGTGCCGGCAGGGTTGGGGGCGAGCAGTACTTC. It codes for CASSAGRVGGEQYF. The chain employs TRBV7-8 and TRBJ2-7, with D perhaps being TRBD1 or TRBD2 (5 bases each). V shed 6 bases and J shed 6 bases, with 18 bases lying between them. CDR3 length: 14 residues. Germline-derived CDR1 and CDR2 are SGHVS and FQNEAQ.

This chain joins TRBV2 and TRBJ2-7; 10 nucleotides align to TRBD1. CDR1 is SNHLY, CDR2 FYNNEI, per germline. The CDR3 sequence is 17 residues long. V shed 5 bases, J shed 5 bases, and the junction held 15 bases outside the gene matches. The DNA for the CDR3 is TGTGCCAGCAGTCCCGTCCCGGGACAGGGGTCGGGACACGAGCAGTACTTC. Encoded protein: CASSPVPGQGSGHEQYF.

The chain uses TRBV20-1 and TRBJ2-7; no definite D call. The CDR3 totals 11 residues. Germline CDR1 reads DFQATT; CDR2 reads SNEGSKA (reference sequence). V was pared by 3 bases and J by 3 bases, with 6 bases between. CDR3 nucleotides: TGCAGTGCTAGGATCCTCTACGAGCAGTACTTC. Translation gives CSARILYEQYF.

This clonotype was observed a few times. This chain connects TRBV5-1 to TRBJ2-3; 9 bases agree with TRBD2. The CDR3 sequence is 15 residues long. V gave up 2 bases and J gave up 2 bases; unmatched junction bases: 3. The germline gives CDR1 SGHRS, CDR2 YFSETQ. This chain's CDR3 is CASSFSSGTTDTQYF. CDR3 coding DNA: TGCGCCAGCAGCTTCTCTAGCGGGACCACAGATACGCAGTATTTT.

This clonotype came up a few times. The chain links TRBV29-1 to TRBJ1-2, with D possibly matching TRBD1 (6 bases). Trimming cost V 8 bases and J 4 bases, with 14 bases left between them. This CDR3 is built from 12 residues. Germline-derived CDR1 and CDR2 are SQVTM and ANQGSEA. CDR3 nucleotides: TGCAGCACGGGACATATCCTCTATGGCTACACCTTC. It encodes CSTGHILYGYTF.

The chain carries TRBV5-1 and TRBJ1-1, with 8 bases that match TRBD1. The J segment lost 5 bases and the V segment lost 4 bases, leaving 10 bases of the junction unmatched. In germline, CDR1 is SGHRS, CDR2 YFSETQ. CDR3 length: 15 residues. As DNA, the CDR3 is TGCGCCAGCAGCCAAAGACAGGGGAGGGAGACTGAAGCTTTCTTT. Its protein is CASSQRQGRETEAFF.

A note on this clonotype: Germline is not matched at one junction end, which may reflect a read error. The rearrangement joins TRBV6-2 or TRBV6-3 to TRBJ2-2, with 7 bases that match TRBD2. CDR3 length equals 16 residues. Germline V gene data show CDR1 as MNHEY and CDR2 as SVGEGT. The CDR3, as DNA: TGTGCCAGCAGGCAAGCGGGGCTACCTAACACCGGGGGGCTGTTTTTT. Translation: CASRQAGLPNTGGLFF.